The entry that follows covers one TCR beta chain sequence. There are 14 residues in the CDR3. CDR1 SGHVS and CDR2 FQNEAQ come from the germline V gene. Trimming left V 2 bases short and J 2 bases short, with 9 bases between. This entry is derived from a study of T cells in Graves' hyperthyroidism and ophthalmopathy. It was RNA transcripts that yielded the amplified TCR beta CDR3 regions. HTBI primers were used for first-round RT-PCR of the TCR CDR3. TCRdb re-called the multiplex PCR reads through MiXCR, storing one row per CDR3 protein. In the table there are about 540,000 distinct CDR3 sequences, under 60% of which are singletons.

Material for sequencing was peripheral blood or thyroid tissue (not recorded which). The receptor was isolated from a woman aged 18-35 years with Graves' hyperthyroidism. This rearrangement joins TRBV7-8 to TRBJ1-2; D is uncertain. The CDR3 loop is CASSLTGKNYGYTF. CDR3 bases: TGTGCCAGCAGCTTAACCGGGAAGAACTATGGCTACACCTTC.